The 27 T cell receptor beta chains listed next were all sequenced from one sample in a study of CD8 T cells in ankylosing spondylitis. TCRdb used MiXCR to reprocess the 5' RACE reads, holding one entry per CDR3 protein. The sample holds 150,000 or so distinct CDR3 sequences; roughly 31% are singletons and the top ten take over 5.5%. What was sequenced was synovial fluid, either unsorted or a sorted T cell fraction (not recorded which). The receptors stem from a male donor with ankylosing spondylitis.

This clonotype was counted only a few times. CDR3 sequence: CSATAPPEDTQYF. The CDR3 DNA reads TGCAGTGCTACCGCCCCCCCTGAAGATACGCAGTATTTT. The rearrangement uses TRBV20-1 and TRBJ2-3; D is ambiguous. Germline-derived CDR1 and CDR2 are DFQATT and SNEGSKA (reference sequence). Trimming stripped 4 bases from V and 5 bases from J, with 13 bases between. CDR3 length: 13 amino acids.

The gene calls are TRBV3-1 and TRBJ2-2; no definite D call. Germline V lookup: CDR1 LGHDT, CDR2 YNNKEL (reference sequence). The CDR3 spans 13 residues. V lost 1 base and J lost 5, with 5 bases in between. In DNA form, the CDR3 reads TGTGCCAGCAGCCAAGGACCTACCGGGGAGCTGTTTTTT. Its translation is CASSQGPTGELFF.

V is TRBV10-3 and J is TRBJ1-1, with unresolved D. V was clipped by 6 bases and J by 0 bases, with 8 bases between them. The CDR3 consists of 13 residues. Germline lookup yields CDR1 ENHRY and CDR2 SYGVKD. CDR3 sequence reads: CAIREQLNTEAFF. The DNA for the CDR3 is TGTGCCATCAGGGAACAGCTGAACACTGAAGCTTTCTTT.

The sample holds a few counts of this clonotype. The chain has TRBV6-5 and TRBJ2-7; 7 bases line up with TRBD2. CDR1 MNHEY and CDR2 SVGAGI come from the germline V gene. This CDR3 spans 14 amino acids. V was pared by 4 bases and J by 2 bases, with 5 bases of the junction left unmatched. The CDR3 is CASSFTGTTYEQYF. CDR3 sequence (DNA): TGTGCCAGCAGTTTTACCGGGACTACCTACGAGCAGTACTTC.

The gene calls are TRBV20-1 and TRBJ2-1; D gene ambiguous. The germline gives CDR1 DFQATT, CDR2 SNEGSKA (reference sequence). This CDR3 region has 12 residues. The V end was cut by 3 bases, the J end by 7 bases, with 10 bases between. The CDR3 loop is CSARRSRNEQFF. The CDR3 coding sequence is TGCAGTGCTAGGCGGAGTCGTAATGAGCAGTTCTTC.

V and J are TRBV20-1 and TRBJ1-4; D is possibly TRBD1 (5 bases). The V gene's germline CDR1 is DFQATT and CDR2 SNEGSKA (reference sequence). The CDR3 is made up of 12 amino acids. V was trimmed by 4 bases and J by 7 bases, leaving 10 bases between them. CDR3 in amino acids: CSAKGASEKLFF. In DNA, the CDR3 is TGCAGTGCTAAAGGGGCGAGTGAAAAACTGTTTTTT.

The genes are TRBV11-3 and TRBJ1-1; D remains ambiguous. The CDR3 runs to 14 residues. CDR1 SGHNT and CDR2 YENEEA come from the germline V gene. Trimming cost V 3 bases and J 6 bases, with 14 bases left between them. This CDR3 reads CASSFKHLGAEAFF. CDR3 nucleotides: TGTGCCAGCAGCTTTAAACACCTCGGGGCTGAAGCTTTCTTT.

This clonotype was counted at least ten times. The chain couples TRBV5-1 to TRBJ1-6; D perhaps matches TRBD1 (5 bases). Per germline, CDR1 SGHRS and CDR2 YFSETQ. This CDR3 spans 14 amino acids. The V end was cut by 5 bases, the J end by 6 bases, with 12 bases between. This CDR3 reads CASSSGTSNSPLHF. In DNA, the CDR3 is TGCGCCAGCAGTTCAGGGACCAGTAATTCACCCCTCCACTTT.

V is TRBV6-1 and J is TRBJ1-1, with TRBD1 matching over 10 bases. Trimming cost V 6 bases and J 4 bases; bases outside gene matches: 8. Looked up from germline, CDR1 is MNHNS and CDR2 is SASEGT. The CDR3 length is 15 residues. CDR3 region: CASSLRTGGRTEAFF. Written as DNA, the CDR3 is TGTGCCAGCAGCCTCAGGACAGGGGGTCGCACTGAAGCTTTCTTT.

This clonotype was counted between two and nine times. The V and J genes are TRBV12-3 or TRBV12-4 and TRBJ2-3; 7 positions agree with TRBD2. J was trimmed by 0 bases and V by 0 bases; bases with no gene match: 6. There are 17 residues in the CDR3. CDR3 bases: TGTGCCAGCAGTTTAGCTGGTGGAGCGGGGAGCACAGATACGCAGTATTTT. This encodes CASSLAGGAGSTDTQYF.

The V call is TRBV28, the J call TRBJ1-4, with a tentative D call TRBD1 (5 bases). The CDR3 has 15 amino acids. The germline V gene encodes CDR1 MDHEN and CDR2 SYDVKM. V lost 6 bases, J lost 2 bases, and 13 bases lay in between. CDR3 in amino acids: CASSSPGGTNEKLFF. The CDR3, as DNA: TGTGCCAGCAGCTCCCCCGGGGGGACTAATGAAAAACTGTTTTTT.

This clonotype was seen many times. The CDR3 sequence is CASTSGLRAEKLFF. CDR3 in DNA: TGTGCCAGCACTTCGGGTCTGAGAGCCGAAAAACTGTTTTTT. The genes are TRBV5-5 and TRBJ1-4; D is undetermined. This CDR3 is 14 amino acids long. CDR1 is SGHKS, CDR2 YYEKEE, per germline (reference sequence). Trimming left V 6 bases short and J 8 bases short, with 17 bases between.

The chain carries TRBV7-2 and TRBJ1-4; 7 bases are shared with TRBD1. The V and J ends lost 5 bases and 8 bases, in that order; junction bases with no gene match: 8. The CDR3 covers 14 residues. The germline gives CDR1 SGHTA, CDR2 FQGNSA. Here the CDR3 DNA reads TGTGCCAGCAGCCGAACCGGGACAGACGAAAAACTGTTTTTT. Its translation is CASSRTGTDEKLFF.

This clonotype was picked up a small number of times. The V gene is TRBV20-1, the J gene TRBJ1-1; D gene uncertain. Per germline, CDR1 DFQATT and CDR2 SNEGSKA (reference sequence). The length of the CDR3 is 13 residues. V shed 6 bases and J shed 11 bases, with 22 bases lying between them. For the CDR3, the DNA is TGCAGTGCCCGGACCCCTGACCCACTAGTGGCTTTCTTT. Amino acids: CSARTPDPLVAFF.

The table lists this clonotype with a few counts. The CDR3 sequence is CASSAGTWGQPQHF. For the CDR3, the DNA is TGTGCCAGCAGTGCGGGGACTTGGGGTCAGCCCCAGCATTTT. This chain connects TRBV6-1 to TRBJ1-5; D perhaps matches TRBD1 (5 bases). The CDR3 totals 14 residues. CDR1 and CDR2 from the germline V gene are MNHNS and SASEGT. With 4 bases removed from V and 6 bases from J, the gap between germline ends came to 13 bases.

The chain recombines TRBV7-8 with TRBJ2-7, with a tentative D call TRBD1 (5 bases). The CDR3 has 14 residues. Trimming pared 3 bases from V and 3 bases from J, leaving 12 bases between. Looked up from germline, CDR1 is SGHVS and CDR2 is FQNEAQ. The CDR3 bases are TGTGCCAGCAGCTTGACAGCTAACTTCTACGAGCAGTACTTC. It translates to CASSLTANFYEQYF.

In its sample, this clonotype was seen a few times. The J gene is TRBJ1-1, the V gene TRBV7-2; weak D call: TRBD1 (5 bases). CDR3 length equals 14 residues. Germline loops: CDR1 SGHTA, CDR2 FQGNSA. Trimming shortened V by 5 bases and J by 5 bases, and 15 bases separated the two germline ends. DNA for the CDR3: TGTGCCAGCAGCCCCCAGGGATCTTTTACTGAAGCTTTCTTT. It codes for CASSPQGSFTEAFF.

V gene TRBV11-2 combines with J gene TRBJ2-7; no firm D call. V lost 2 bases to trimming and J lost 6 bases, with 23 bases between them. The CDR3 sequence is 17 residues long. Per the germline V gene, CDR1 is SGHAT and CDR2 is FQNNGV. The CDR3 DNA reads TGTGCCAGCAGCTTATTATTCTTGAGCCCGATCCTCCCCGAGCAGTACTTC. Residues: CASSLLFLSPILPEQYF.

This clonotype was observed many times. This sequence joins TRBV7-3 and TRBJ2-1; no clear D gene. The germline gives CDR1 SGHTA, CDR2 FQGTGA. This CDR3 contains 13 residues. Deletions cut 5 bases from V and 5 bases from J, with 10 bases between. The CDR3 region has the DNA TGTGCCAGCAGCCCCGGACCGAACAATGAGCAGTTCTTC. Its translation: CASSPGPNNEQFF.

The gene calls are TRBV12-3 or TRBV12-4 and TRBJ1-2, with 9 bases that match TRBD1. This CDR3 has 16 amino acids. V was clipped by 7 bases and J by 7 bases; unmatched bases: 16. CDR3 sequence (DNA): TGTGCCAGCATCAAGCCCGGGACAGGGCGAACTTTTGGCTACACCTTC. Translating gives CASIKPGTGRTFGYTF.

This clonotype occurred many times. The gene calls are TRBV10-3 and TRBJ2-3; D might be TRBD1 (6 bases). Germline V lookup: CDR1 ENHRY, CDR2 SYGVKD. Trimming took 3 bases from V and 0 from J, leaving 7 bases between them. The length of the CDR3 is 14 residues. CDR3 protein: CAISDQGSTDTQYF. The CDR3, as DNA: TGTGCCATCAGTGACCAGGGGAGCACAGATACGCAGTATTTT.

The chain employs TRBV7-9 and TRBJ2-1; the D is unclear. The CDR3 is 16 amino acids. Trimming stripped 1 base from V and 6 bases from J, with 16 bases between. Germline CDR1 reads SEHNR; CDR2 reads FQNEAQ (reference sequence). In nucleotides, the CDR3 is TGTGCCAGCAGCTTAGATGGTGGGCAGTACCGCAATGAGCAGTTCTTC. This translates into CASSLDGGQYRNEQFF.

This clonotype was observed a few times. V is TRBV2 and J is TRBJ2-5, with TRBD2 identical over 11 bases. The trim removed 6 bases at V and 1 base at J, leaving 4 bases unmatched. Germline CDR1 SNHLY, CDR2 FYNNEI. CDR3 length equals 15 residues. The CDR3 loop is CASRAGTSGQETQYF. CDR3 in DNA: TGTGCCAGCAGAGCCGGGACTAGCGGCCAAGAGACCCAGTACTTC.

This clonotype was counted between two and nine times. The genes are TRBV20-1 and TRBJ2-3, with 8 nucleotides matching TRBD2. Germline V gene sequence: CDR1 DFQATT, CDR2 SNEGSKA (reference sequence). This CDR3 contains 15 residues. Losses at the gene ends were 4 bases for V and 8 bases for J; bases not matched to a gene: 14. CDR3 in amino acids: CSATGTSGLISTQYF. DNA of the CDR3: TGCAGTGCTACTGGGACTAGTGGTTTGATATCTACGCAGTATTTT.

The CDR3 DNA sequence: TGTGCCAGCAGTGGTGGACAGGGGTATAATGAAAAACTGTTTTTT. Translated: CASSGGQGYNEKLFF. The J gene is TRBJ1-4, the V gene TRBV6-1, with TRBD1 matching over 9 bases. Germline CDR1 reads MNHNS; CDR2 reads SASEGT. This CDR3 is built from 15 residues. Trimming removed 4 bases from V and 4 bases from J; junction bases left unmatched: 4.

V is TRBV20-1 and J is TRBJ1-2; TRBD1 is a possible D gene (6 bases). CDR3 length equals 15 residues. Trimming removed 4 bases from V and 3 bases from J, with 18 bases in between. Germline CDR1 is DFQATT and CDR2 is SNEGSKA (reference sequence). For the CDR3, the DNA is TGCAGTGCTATAAATAGAAAACAGGGTGACTATGGCTACACCTTC. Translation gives CSAINRKQGDYGYTF.

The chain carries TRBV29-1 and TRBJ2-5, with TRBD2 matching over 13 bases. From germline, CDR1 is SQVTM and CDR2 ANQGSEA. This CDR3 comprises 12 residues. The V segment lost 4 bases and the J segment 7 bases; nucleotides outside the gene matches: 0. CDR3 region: CSVGLAGGTQYF. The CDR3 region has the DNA TGCAGCGTTGGACTAGCGGGGGGGACCCAGTACTTC.